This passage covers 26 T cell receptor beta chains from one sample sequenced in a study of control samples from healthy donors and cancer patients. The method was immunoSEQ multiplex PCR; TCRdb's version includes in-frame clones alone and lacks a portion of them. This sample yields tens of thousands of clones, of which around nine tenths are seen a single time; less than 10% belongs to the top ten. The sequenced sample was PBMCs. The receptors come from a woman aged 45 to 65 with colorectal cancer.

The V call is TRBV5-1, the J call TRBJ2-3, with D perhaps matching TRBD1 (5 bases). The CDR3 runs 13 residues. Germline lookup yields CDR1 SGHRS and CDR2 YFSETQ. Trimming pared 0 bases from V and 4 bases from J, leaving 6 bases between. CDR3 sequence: CASSLEGADTQYF. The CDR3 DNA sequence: TGCGCCAGCAGCTTGGAAGGGGCAGATACGCAGTATTTT.

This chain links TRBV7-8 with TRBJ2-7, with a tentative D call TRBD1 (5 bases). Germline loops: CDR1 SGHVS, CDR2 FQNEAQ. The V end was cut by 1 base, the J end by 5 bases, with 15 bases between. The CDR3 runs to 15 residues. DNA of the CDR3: TGTGCCAGCAGCTTAGGTCCCACAGGTAGGAACGAGCAGTACGTC. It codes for CASSLGPTGRNEQYV.

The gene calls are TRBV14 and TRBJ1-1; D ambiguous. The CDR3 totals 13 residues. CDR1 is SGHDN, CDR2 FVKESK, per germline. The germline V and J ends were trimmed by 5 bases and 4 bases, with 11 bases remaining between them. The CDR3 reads CASSSQEITEAFF. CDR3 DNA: TGTGCCAGCAGCTCTCAGGAGATCACTGAAGCTTTCTTT.

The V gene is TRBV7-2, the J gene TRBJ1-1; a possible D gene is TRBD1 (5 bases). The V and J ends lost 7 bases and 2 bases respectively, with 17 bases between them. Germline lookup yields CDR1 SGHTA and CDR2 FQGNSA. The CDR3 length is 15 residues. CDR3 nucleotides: TGTGCCAGCATCCCAGTCGGGGGGATCAACACTGAAGCTTTCTTT. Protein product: CASIPVGGINTEAFF.

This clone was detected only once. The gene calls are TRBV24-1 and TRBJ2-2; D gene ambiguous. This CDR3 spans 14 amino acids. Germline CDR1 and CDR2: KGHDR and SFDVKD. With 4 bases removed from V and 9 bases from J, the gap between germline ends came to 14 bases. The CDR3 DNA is TGTGCCACCAGTGACCCCCCCCGGTTCCGGGAGCTGTTTTTT. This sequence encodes CATSDPPRFRELFF.

The CDR3, as DNA: TGCGCCAGCAGCTTTATCGGGACTGAAGCTTTCTTT. It specifies CASSFIGTEAFF. The chain is built from TRBV5-1 and TRBJ1-1; unclear D gene. Trimming took off 2 bases at V and 5 bases at J, with 7 bases between the two ends. From germline, CDR1 is SGHRS and CDR2 YFSETQ. There are 12 residues in the CDR3.

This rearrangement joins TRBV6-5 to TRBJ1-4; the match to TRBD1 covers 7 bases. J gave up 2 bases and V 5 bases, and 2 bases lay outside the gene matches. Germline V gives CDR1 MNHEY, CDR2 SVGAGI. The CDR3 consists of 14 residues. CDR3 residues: CASSPTGTNEKLFF. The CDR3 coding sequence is TGTGCCAGCAGTCCGACAGGGACTAATGAAAAACTGTTTTTT.

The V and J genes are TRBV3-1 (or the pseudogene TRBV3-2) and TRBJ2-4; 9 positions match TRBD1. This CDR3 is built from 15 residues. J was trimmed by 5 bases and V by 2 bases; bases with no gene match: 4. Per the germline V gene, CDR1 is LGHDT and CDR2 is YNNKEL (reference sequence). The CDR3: CASSQNRGRENIQYF. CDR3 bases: TGTGCCAGCAGCCAAAACAGGGGGCGCGAAAACATTCAGTACTTC.

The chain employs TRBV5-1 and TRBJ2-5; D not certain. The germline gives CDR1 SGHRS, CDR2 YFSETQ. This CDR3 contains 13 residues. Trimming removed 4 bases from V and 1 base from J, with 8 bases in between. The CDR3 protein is CASSVGFQETQYF. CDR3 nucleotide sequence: TGCGCCAGCAGCGTGGGTTTCCAAGAGACCCAGTACTTC.

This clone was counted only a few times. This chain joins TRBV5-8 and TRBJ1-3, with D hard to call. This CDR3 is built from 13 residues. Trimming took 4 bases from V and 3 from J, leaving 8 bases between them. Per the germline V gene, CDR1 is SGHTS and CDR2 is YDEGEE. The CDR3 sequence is CASSRRVGNTIYF. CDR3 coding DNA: TGTGCCAGCAGCCGTAGGGTTGGAAACACCATATATTTT.

The CDR3 region is CAITDPTSGGPRGTGELFF. CDR3 in DNA: TGTGCCATCACCGACCCTACTAGCGGGGGGCCCCGGGGTACCGGGGAGCTGTTTTTT. This sequence joins TRBV10-3 and TRBJ2-2, with 12 positions matching TRBD2. Germline trimming cut 7 bases from V and 5 bases from J; bases unmatched to any gene: 17. Germline CDR1 reads ENHRY; CDR2 reads SYGVKD. The CDR3 runs to 19 residues.

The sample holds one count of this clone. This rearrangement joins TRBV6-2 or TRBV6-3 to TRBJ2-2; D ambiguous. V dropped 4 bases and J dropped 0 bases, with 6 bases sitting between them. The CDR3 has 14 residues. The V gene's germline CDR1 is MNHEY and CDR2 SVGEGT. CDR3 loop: CASSFQANTGELFF. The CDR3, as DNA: TGTGCCAGCAGTTTTCAAGCGAACACCGGGGAGCTGTTTTTT.

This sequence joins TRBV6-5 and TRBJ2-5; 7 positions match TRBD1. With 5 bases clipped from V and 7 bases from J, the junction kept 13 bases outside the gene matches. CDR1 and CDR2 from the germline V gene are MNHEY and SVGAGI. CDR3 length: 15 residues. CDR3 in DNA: TGTGCCAGCAGTCCAAGGACAGGCCCCCTCCCGACCCAGTACTTC. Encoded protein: CASSPRTGPLPTQYF.

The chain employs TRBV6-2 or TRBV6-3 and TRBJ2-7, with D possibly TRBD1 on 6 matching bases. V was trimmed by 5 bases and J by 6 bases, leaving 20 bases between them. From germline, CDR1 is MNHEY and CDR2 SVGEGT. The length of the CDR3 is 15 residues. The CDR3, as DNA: TGTGCCAGCAGTCAGGACAGCCTACCAAACCGCGAGCAGTACGTC. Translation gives CASSQDSLPNREQYV.

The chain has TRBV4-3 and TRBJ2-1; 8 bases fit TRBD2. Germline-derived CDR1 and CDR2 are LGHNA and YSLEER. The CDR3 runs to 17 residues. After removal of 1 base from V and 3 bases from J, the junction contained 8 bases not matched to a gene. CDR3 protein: CASSQAPTSEIYNEQFF. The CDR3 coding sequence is TGCGCCAGCAGCCAAGCCCCGACTAGCGAAATCTACAATGAGCAGTTCTTC.

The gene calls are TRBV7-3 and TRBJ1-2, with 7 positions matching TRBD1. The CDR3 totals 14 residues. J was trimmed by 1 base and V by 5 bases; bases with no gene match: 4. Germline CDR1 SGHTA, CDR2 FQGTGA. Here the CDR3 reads CASSPGTVNYGYTF. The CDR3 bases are TGTGCCAGCAGCCCGGGGACAGTTAACTATGGCTACACCTTC.

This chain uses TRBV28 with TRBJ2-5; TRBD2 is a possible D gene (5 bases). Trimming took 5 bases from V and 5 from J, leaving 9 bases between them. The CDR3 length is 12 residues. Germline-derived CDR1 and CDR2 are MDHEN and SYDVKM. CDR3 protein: CASSEGRETQYF. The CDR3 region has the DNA TGTGCCAGCAGTGAGGGTCGGGAGACCCAGTACTTC. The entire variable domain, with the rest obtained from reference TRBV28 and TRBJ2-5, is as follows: DVKVTQSSRYLVKRTGEKVFLECVQDMDHENMFWYRQDPGLGLRLIYFSYDVKMKEKGDIPEGYSVSREKKERFSLILESASTNQTSMYLCASSEGRETQYFGPGTRLLVL.

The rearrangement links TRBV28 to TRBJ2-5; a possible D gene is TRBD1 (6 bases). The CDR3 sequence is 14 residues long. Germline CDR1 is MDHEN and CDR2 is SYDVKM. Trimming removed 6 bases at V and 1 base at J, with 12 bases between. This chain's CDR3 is CASRPGTFQETQYF. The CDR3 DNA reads TGTGCCAGCAGACCCGGGACATTCCAAGAGACCCAGTACTTC.

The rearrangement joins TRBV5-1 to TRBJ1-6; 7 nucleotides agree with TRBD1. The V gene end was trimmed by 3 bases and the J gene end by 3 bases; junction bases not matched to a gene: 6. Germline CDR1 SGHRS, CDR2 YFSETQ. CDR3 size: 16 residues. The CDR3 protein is CASSWTGTDYNSPLHF. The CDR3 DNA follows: TGCGCCAGCAGCTGGACCGGGACAGACTATAATTCACCCCTCCACTTT. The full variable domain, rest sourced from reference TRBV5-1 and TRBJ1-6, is KAGVTQTPRYLIKTRGQQVTLSCSPISGHRSVSWYQQTPGQGLQFLFEYFSETQRNKGNFPGRFSGRQFSNSRSEMNVSTLELGDSALYLCASSWTGTDYNSPLHFGNGTRLTVT.

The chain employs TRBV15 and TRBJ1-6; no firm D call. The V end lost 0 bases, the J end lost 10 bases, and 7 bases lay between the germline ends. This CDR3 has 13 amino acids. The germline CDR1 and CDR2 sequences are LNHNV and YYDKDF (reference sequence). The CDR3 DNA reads TGTGCCACCAGCAGAGAACGGGGATCACCCCTCCACTTT. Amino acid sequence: CATSRERGSPLHF.

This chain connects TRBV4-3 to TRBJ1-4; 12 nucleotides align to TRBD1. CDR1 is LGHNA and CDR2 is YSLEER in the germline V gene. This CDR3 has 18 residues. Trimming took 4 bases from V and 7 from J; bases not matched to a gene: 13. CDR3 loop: CASSRAIGTGGSGEKLFF. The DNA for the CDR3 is TGCGCCAGCAGCCGAGCAATCGGGACAGGGGGCTCGGGTGAAAAACTGTTTTTT.

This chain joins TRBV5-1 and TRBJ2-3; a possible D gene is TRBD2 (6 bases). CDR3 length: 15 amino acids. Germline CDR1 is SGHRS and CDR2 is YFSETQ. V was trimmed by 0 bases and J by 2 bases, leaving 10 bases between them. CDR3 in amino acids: CASSLGLGDTDTQYF. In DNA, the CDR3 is TGCGCCAGCAGCTTGGGACTAGGGGACACAGATACGCAGTATTTT.

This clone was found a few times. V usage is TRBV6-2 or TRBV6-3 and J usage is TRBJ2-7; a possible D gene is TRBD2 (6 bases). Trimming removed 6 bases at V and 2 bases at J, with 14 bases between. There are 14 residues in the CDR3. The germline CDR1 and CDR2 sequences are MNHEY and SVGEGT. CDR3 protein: CASSPRDSAYEQYV. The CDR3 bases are TGTGCCAGCAGCCCTCGGGACTCCGCCTACGAGCAGTACGTC.

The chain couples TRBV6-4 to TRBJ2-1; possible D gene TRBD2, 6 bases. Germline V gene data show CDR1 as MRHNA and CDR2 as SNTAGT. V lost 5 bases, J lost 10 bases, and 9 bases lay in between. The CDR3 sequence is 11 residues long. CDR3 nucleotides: TGTGCCAGCAGTTCGGCGGGAGAGCAGTTCTTC. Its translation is CASSSAGEQFF.

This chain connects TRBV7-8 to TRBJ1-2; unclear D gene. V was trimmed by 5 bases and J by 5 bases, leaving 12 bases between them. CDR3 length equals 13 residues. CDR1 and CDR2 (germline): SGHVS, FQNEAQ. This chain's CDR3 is CASSTGLGYGYTF. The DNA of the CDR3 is TGTGCCAGCAGCACTGGGCTTGGGTATGGCTACACCTTC.

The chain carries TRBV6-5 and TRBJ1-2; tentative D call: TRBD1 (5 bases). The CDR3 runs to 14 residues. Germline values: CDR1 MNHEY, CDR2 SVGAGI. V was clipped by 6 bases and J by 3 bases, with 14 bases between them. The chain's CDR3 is CASRLGAFYYGYTF. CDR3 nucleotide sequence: TGTGCCAGCAGGCTAGGGGCGTTTTACTATGGCTACACCTTC.